This T cell receptor (beta chain) appears in the sequencing data of a study of blood T cell repertoires in COVID-19. Using immunoSEQ multiplex PCR, the repertoire was profiled, and TCRdb retains in-frame clones only, with some absent. The sample has a few hundred thousand clones; approximately 80% are singletons. Trimming took 1 base from V and 6 from J, leaving 12 bases between them. CDR3 length equals 15 residues. Germline V CDR1 and CDR2: SGHTA, FQGNSA. This clonotype was obtained from a man at least 80 years old with acute or convalescent COVID-19. The sample consisted of peripheral blood. The chain employs TRBV7-2 and TRBJ2-2; D ambiguous. This CDR3 reads CASSLGKSRAGELFF. The CDR3 DNA reads as TGTGCCAGCAGCTTAGGAAAGTCCCGGGCCGGGGAGCTGTTTTTT. Looking up the rest from reference TRBV7-2 and TRBJ2-2 gives the full variable domain: GAGVSQSPSNKVTEKGKDVELRCDPISGHTALYWYRQSLGQGLEFLIYFQGNSAPDKSGLPSDRFSAERTGGSVSTLTIQRTQQEDSAVYLCASSLGKSRAGELFFGEGSRLTVL.